These T cell receptor beta chains were read from a single sample in a study of cytomegalovirus exposure and HLA in healthy donors. Method: immunoSEQ multiplex PCR; TCRdb's copy keeps in-frame clones and lacks some. The table has more than 95,000 clones, 10% to 15% seen once; the top ten hold roughly 16%. Sequenced input: PBMCs. These TCRs come from a man aged 35 to 55 in good health and CMV-seropositive. CDR3s include the opening cysteine and the closing phenylalanine or tryptophan. A D gene is named only where the DNA matches it firmly. The size of a clone is reported for some rows only, either as once, few or many, or as a class for expanded clones.

>NA|TRBV7-6|TRBJ2-7|few
TGTGCCAGCAGCGTGGGAGGGGGCGAGCAGTACTTC
CASSVGGGEQYF
>NA|TRBV2|TRBJ1-5|few
TGTGCCAGCAGTGAAGGGCAGTATAGCAATCAGCCCCAGCATTTT
CASSEGQYSNQPQHF
>NA|TRBV6-1|TRBJ1-1|NA
TGTGCCAGCATAGCGGGACCCTCCTACACTGAAGCTTTCTTT
CASIAGPSYTEAFF
>TRBD2|TRBV6-5|TRBJ2-3|NA
TGTGCCAGCAGTTACAAAGCGGGAGGAGGCACGCAGTATTTT
CASSYKAGGGTQYF
>NA|TRBV5-6|TRBJ1-1|NA
TGTGCCAGCAGCCGCGGTTCGAGTCTTGAAGCTTTCTTT
CASSRGSSLEAFF
>NA|TRBV7-2|TRBJ1-3|NA
TGTGCCAGCAGCCTCAGCGCAAACACCATATATTTT
CASSLSANTIYF
>TRBD1|TRBV29-1|TRBJ2-5|NA
TGCAGCGTCACTAAGCCGGGGACAGGGGATTTTGAGACCCAGTACTTC
CSVTKPGTGDFETQYF
>NA|TRBV19|TRBJ2-1|NA
TGTGCCAGTAGCGCCTCCCCAGCGGGACAGGCGGAGCAGTTCTTC
CASSASPAGQAEQFF
>NA|TRBV6-6|TRBJ1-3|NA
TGTGCCAGCAGTCTAGGGGGAAGGTCTGGAAACACCATATATTTT
CASSLGGRSGNTIYF
>TRBD2|TRBV27|TRBJ2-7|few
TGTGCCAGCAGACGCGACTCGGGACTAGCGGAAACCTACGAGCAGTACTTC
CASRRDSGLAETYEQYF
>TRBD1|TRBV6-1|TRBJ1-1|few
TGTGCCGGCCGAAAAACCGGGACAGGGAAGACTGAAGCTTTCTTT
CAGRKTGTGKTEAFF
>NA|TRBV2|TRBJ1-1|few
TGTGCCAGCATGGCAGGGCTTGTAGCTTTCTTT
CASMAGLVAFF
>NA|TRBV5-1|TRBJ2-7|NA
TGCGCCAGCAGCTTGGATGACTTTGGGGCTATCGAGAAGTACTTC
CASSLDDFGAIEKYF
>TRBD2|TRBV5-1|TRBJ2-1|few
TGCGCCAGCAGCTTGAATGGGCGGACGGGAGGGCCACTGAATGAGCAGTTCTTC
CASSLNGRTGGPLNEQFF
>NA|TRBV5-8|TRBJ2-5|few
TGTGCCAGCAGCCAGCGGACAGTCCAAGAGACCCAGTACTTC
CASSQRTVQETQYF
>TRBD1|TRBV10-3|TRBJ1-1|NA
TGTGCCGTGACCGGGACAGAGAACACTGAAGCTTTCTTT
CAVTGTENTEAFF
>NA|TRBV7-9|TRBJ2-3|NA
TGTGCCAGCAGCCCAAGAGGGGATACGCAGTATTTT
CASSPRGDTQYF
>TRBD1|TRBV11-2|TRBJ2-3|few
TGTGCCAGCAGTCTCCGGACAGGGGGAGATACGCAGTATTTT
CASSLRTGGDTQYF
>TRBD2|TRBV6-4|TRBJ2-1|NA
TGTGCCAGCAGTGAAGGGACTACCGCCAGTGAGCAGTTCTTC
CASSEGTTASEQFF
>TRBD1|TRBV7-2|TRBJ2-7|few
TGTGCCAGCAGCTTAGCTTCTTGGGACAGGGACTACGAGCAGTACTTC
CASSLASWDRDYEQYF
>TRBD1|TRBV6-6|TRBJ2-7|few
TGTGCCAGCAGTTATGGTAAATCACAGGGGATGGGCGAGCAGTACTTC
CASSYGKSQGMGEQYF
>NA|TRBV29-1|TRBJ2-1|NA
TGCAGCGTTGAAGTTTCGCTAGTCTCCTACAATGAGCAGTTCTTC
CSVEVSLVSYNEQFF
>TRBD2|TRBV29-1|TRBJ2-2|NA
TGCAGCGGCAGGGGGGCGGGAGGGGCCGGGGAGCTGTTTTTT
CSGRGAGGAGELFF
>TRBD1|TRBV5-8|TRBJ1-4|few
TGTGCCAGCAGCGGGAGCGCAGGGGGTAATGAAAAACTGTTTTTT
CASSGSAGGNEKLFF
>TRBD1|TRBV5-4|TRBJ2-3|NA
TGTGCCAGCAGCTTGGTCGGGACAGGGGATACGCAGTATTTT
CASSLVGTGDTQYF
>NA|TRBV9|TRBJ2-7|few
TGTGCCAGCAGCGTAGGGGCGGGATTGTACGAGCAGTACTTC
CASSVGAGLYEQYF
>NA|TRBV5-1|TRBJ1-1|few
TGCGCCAGCAGCTTACCGGGGATGAACCCTGAAGCTTTCTTT
CASSLPGMNPEAFF
>NA|TRBV10-2|TRBJ2-7|NA
TGCGCCACCAGTAGCGGTCCCTACGAGCAGTACTTC
CATSSGPYEQYF
>NA|TRBV19|TRBJ2-6|few
TGTGCCAGTAGTATGTCAGCTGGGGCCAACGTCCTGACTTTC
CASSMSAGANVLTF
>TRBD2|TRBV14|TRBJ2-1|NA
TGTGCCAGCAGCCAAGGACTAGCGGGAGCGTGGGAGCAGTTCTTC
CASSQGLAGAWEQFF
>TRBD1|TRBV6-5|TRBJ2-1|NA
TGTGCCAGCAGACTTACAGGGGGCACTTACAATGAGCAGTTCTTC
CASRLTGGTYNEQFF
>NA|TRBV5-1|TRBJ1-4|few
TGCGCCAGCAGCCCCGACTTTGCAACTAATGAAAAACTGTTTTTT
CASSPDFATNEKLFF
>NA|TRBV18|TRBJ2-7|NA
TGTGCCAGCTCACCACCGGGACAATTAACCTACGAGCAGTACTTC
CASSPPGQLTYEQYF
>NA|TRBV29-1|TRBJ1-1|few
TGCAGCGTTGTCCGGCAGGGTGGCACTGAAGCTTTCTTT
CSVVRQGGTEAFF
>NA|TRBV9|TRBJ2-7|NA
TGTGCCAGCAGCGCTGGGACTCAACCGACGGGGAGGAGCGAGCAGTACTTC
CASSAGTQPTGRSEQYF
>TRBD1|TRBV6-5|TRBJ2-7|NA
TGTGCCAGCAGTCGACAGGGGGTCTTATTTGAGCAGTACTTC
CASSRQGVLFEQYF
>NA|TRBV5-4|TRBJ2-1|NA
TGTGCCAGCAGCGCAACTAGTGGCTCCTACAATGAGCAGTTCTTC
CASSATSGSYNEQFF
>TRBD2|TRBV7-9|TRBJ2-7|few
TGTGCCAGCAGCTACCCCTTGGGGGGAGCGGGAGTCTACGAGCAGTACTTC
CASSYPLGGAGVYEQYF
>TRBD2|TRBV4-3|TRBJ2-3|NA
TGCGCCAGCAGCCAAGCCCCCCTTGTAGCGGGTGGCCTCGATACGCAGTATTTT
CASSQAPLVAGGLDTQYF
>NA|TRBV5-1|TRBJ2-1|few
TGCGCCAGCAGCTTGGCCCCGAGCGGGCGGGACAATGAGCAGTTCTTC
CASSLAPSGRDNEQFF
>TRBD1|TRBV6-1|TRBJ2-3|NA
TGTGCCAGCAGCGGTGACAGGGAGACAGATACGCAGTATTTT
CASSGDRETDTQYF
>NA|TRBV9|TRBJ1-1|few
TGTGCCAGCAGCGCCCAGGACACACCGAACACTGAAGCTTTCTTT
CASSAQDTPNTEAFF
>NA|TRBV19|TRBJ1-1|NA
TGTGCCAGTAGTATTGGACACCTCATCGCGAACACTGAAGCTTTCTTT
CASSIGHLIANTEAFF
>TRBD1|TRBV2|TRBJ1-1|NA
TGTGCCAGCAGCCAAGGACAGGGGAGGAAAGCTTTCTTT
CASSQGQGRKAFF
>TRBD2|TRBV14|TRBJ2-7|NA
TGTGCCAGCAGCCAAGGGACTAGCGGGGGATACGAGCAGTACTTC
CASSQGTSGGYEQYF
>NA|TRBV27|TRBJ2-2|few
TGTGCCAGCAGTTTATTTAGAGGGTCCGGGGGAAACACCGGGGAGCTGTTTTTT
CASSLFRGSGGNTGELFF
>TRBD1|TRBV6-1|TRBJ1-5|few
TGTGCCAGCAGTGGGGACAGTTTGCTGCCCCAGCATTTT
CASSGDSLLPQHF
>TRBD1|TRBV7-3|TRBJ1-1|NA
TGTGCCAGCAGCTTCTCGGGGGACAGGGATGGAGCTTTCTTT
CASSFSGDRDGAFF
>TRBD1|TRBV7-6|TRBJ2-7|NA
TGTGCCAGCAGCTTAGGAGGGGACAGGCCATCCTACGAGCAGTACTTC
CASSLGGDRPSYEQYF
>TRBD1|TRBV28|TRBJ2-3|NA
TGTGCCAGCAGTTCCCCTGTTATTTGGGACAGGGACGCAGATACGCAGTATTTT
CASSSPVIWDRDADTQYF
>TRBD1|TRBV2|TRBJ2-7|NA
TGTGCCAGCAGTGCTGACAGGGGGGTCTACGAGCAGTACTTC
CASSADRGVYEQYF